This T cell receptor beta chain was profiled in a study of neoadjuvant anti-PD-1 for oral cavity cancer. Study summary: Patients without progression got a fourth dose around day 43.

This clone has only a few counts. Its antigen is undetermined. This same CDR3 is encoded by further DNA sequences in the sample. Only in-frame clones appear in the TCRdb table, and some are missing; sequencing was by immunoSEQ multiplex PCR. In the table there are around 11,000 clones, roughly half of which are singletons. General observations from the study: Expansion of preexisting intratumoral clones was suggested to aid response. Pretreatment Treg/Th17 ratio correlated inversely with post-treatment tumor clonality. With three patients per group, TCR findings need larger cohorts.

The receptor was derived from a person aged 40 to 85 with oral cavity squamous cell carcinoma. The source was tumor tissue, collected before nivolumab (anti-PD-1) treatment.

The CDR3 sequence: CASSRRAPYNEQFF. The DNA for the CDR3 is TGTGCCAGCAGCAGGCGGGCCCCCTACAATGAGCAGTTCTTC. The genes are TRBV5-5 and TRBJ2-1; the D gene is possibly TRBD2 (5 bases). Trimming stripped 4 bases from V and 2 bases from J, with 10 bases between. This CDR3 contains 14 residues. Germline-derived CDR1 and CDR2 are SGHKS and YYEKEE (reference sequence).